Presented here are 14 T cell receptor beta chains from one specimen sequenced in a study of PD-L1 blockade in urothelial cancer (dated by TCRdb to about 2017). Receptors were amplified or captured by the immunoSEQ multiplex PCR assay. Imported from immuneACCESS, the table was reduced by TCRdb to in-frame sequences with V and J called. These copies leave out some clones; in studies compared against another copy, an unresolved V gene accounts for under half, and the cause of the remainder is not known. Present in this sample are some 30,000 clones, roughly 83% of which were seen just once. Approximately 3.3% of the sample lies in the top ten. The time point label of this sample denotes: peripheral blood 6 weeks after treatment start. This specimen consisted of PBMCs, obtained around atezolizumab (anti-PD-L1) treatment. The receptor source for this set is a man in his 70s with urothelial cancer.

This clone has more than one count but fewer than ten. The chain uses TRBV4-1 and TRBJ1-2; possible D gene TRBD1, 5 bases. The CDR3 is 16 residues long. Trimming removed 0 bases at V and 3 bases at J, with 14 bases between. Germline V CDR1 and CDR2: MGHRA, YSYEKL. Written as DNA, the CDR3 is TGCGCCAGCAGCCAAGACGGGGGGGTCCTCGACTATGGCTACACCTTC. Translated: CASSQDGGVLDYGYTF.

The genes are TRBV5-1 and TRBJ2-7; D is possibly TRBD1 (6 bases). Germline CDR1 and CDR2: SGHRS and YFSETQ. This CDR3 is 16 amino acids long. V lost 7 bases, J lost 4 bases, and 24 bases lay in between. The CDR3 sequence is CASSIGFGRGVYEQYF. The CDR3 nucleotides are TGCGCCAGCTCCATCGGATTTGGCAGGGGTGTGTACGAGCAGTACTTC.

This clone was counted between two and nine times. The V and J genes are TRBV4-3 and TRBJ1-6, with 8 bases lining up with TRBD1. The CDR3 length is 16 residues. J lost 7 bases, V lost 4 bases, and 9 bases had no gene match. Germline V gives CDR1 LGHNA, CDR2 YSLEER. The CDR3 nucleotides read TGCGCCAGCAGCCTGGATGGACAGGGTGCAAATTCACCCCTCCACTTT. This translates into CASSLDGQGANSPLHF.

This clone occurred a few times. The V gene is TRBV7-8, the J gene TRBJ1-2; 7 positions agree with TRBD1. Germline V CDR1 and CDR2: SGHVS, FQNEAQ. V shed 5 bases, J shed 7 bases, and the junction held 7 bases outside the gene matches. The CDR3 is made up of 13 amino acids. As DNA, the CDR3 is TGTGCCAGCAGCCACCAAACAGGGGCTGGCTACACCTTC. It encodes CASSHQTGAGYTF. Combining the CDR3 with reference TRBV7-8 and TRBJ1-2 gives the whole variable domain GAGVSQSPRYKVAKRGQDVALRCDPISGHVSLFWYQQALGQGPEFLTYFQNEAQLDKSGLPSDRFFAERPEGSVSTLKIQRTQQEDSAVYLCASSHQTGAGYTFGSGTRLTVV.

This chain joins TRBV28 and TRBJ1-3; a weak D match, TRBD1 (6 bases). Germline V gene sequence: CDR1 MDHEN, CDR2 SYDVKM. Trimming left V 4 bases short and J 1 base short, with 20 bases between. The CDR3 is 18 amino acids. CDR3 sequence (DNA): TGTGCCAGCAGTTCCGCTAACTTGGACAGACGATCTGGAAACACCATATATTTT. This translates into CASSSANLDRRSGNTIYF.

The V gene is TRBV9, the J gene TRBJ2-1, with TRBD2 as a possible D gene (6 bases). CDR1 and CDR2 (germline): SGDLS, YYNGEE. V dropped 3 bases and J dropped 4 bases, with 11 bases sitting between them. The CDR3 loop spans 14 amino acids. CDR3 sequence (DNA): TGTGCCAGCAGCGGACGGGACTTGTACAATGAGCAGTTCTTC. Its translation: CASSGRDLYNEQFF. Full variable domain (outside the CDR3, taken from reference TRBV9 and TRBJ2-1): DSGVTQTPKHLITATGQRVTLRCSPRSGDLSVYWYQQSLDQGLQFLIQYYNGEERAKGNILERFSAQQFPDLHSELNLSSLELGDSALYFCASSGRDLYNEQFFGPGTRLTVL.

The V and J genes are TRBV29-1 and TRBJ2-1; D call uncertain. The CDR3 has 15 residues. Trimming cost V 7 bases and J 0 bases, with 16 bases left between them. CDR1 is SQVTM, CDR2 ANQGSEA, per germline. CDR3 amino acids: CSASTGITSYNEQFF. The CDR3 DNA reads TGCAGCGCTTCGACTGGAATAACCTCCTACAATGAGCAGTTCTTC.

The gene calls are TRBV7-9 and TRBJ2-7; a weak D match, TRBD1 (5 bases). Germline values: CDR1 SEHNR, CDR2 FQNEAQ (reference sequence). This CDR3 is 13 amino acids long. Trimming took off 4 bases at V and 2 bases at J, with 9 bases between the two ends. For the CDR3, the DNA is TGTGCCAGCAGCTCAAAGGGGCCCTACGAGCAGTACTTC. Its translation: CASSSKGPYEQYF.

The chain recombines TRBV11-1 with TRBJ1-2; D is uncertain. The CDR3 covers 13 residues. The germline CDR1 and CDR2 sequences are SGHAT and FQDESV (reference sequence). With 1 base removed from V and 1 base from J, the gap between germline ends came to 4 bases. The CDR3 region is CASSLGSNYGYTF. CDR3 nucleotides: TGTGCCAGCAGCTTAGGCAGTAACTATGGCTACACCTTC.

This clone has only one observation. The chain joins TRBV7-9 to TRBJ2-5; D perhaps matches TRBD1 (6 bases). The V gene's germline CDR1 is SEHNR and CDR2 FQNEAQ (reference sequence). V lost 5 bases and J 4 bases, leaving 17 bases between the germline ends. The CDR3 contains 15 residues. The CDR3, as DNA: TGTGCCAGCAGCCTTACCGACAGGTGGGGAGAGACCCAGTACTTC. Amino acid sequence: CASSLTDRWGETQYF.

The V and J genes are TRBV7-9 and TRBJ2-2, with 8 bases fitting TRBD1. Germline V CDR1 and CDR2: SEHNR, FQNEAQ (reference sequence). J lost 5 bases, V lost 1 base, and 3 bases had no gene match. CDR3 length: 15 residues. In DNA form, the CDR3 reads TGTGCCAGCAGCTTAGGGACAGGGATAACCGGGGAGCTGTTTTTT. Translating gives CASSLGTGITGELFF.

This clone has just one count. In DNA form, the CDR3 reads TGTGCCAGCAGCTTGACAGGGTGGAACGAGCAGTACTTC. The encoded protein is CASSLTGWNEQYF. The chain recombines TRBV5-6 with TRBJ2-7; possibly TRBD1 for D (6 bases). The germline V and J ends were trimmed by 1 base and 5 bases, with 10 bases remaining between them. The CDR3 runs 13 residues. The V gene's germline CDR1 is SGHDT and CDR2 YYEEEE. The whole variable domain, remainder taken from reference TRBV5-6 and TRBJ2-7, is DAGVTQSPTHLIKTRGQQVTLRCSPKSGHDTVSWYQQALGQGPQFIFQYYEEEERQRGNFPDRFSGHQFPNYSSELNVNALLLGDSALYLCASSLTGWNEQYFGPGTRLTVT.

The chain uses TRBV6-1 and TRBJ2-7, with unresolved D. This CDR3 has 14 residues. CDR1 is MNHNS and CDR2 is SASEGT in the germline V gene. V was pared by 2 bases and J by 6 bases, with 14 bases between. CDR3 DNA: TGTGCCAGCAGTGAACAACAGTTCCTCGGCGAGCAGTACTTC. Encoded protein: CASSEQQFLGEQYF.

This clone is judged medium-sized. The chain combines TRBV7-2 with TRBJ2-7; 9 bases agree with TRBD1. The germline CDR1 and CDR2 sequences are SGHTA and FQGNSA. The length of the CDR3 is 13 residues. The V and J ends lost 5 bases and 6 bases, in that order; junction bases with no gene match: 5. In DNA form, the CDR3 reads TGTGCCAGCAGCCCAGGACAGGGGACCGAGCAGTACTTC. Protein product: CASSPGQGTEQYF.